This TCR beta chain derives from a study of vaccination and CD4 T cells after COVID-19. Noted treatment: roughly nine-day PBMC culture with coronavirus spike peptide pools or control peptides (ViraFEST assay). The unexposed donor provided CD4+ T cells, which were taken before the COVID-19 pandemic (2011-2018). Expansion of antigen-specific T cells with peptide pools by ViraFEST preceded sequencing of TCRs. Once cultured about eleven days, CD4+ T cells underwent isolation by negative selection. Testing used SARS-CoV-2 S/N and four cold-coronavirus spikes on unexposed-donor CD4+ T cells, cells permitting. The CDR3 has 13 amino acids. The V end lost 3 bases, the J end lost 8 bases, and 13 bases lay between the germline ends. Germline assignment: CDR1 MNHEY and CDR2 SMNVEV (reference sequence). Once obtained from cultured CD4+ T cells, the DNA was sequenced using the Oncomine TCR Beta short-read assay. TCRdb reanalysed the PCR reads using MiXCR and keeps one entry per CDR3 protein. Found here are about 5,100 distinct CDR3 sequences, approximately 64% of them singletons; the top ten hold 32%.

This clonotype was seen only a few times. Its antigen is not identified. The receptor's source is a human donor in good health. The specimen was CD4+ T cells from blood, cultured in vitro. The chain has TRBV27 and TRBJ1-2; possibly TRBD1 for D (6 bases). This CDR3 reads CASSFTGTGGYTF. The CDR3 DNA reads TGTGCCAGCAGTTTCACAGGGACTGGCGGCTACACCTTC.